This T cell receptor beta chain originates from a study of blood T cells in healthy people across ages (dated by TCRdb to 2014 to 2015). With respect to the entire study: Template switching captured roughly one uniquely barcoded TCR beta cDNA molecule per two T cells in model experiments. Using deep sequencing normalized with unique cDNA molecular identifiers, the study measured how TCR beta repertoire diversity changes with age. The study analyzed two additional independent replicas of 1 million unique cDNA reads from the same blood draw for two donors, one aged 18 to 30 and one aged 80 or older. Donors of different ages were randomly distributed across sequencing lanes to avoid experimental bias. Donors were grouped into four age groups: young (average roughly 15 years), middle-aged (roughly 38), aged (62) and long-lived (roughly 80).

As to this clonotype: The antigen it binds to is not known. No base qualities exist here, and no much larger clone lies one base off it.

Donors were a few dozen systemically healthy Caucasian individuals from Russia aged roughly 6 to 90 years. Each donor gave 8 to 10 milliliters of peripheral blood, collected into EDTA-treated Vacutainer tubes. Ficoll-Paque density-gradient centrifugation was used to isolate PBMCs, with at least 7 million per sample. Trizol reagent was used to extract total RNA from the PBMCs, yielding at least 6 micrograms per sample. For every donor, flow cytometry on a PBMC aliquot measured the percentage of naive CD45RAhigh/CD27high T cells. Taken from cysteine to phenylalanine, the CDR3 has 16 residues. CDR3 DNA only is kept here, 48 bases in frame from base 1. As encoded in the germline V gene, CDR1 is MNHEY while CDR2 is SVGAGI. V was cut back by 2 bases and J by 5 bases, leaving a gap of 18 bases between them. Findings and caveats that apply to the study as a whole: Estimates of total diversity based on one million sequenced T cells were regarded as lower bounds and as underestimates. There was a strong correlation between observed TCR beta diversity and the percentage of naive T cells measured by flow cytometry. Observed TCR beta diversity per million T cells fell roughly linearly with age, and a significant reduction was already apparent by age around 44. The long-lived group showed more naive CD4+ T cells, fewer expanded clones and increased TCR diversity than the aged group, suggesting age selection. Because donor CMV infection status was unknown, age-related changes in expanded clonotypes were potentially confounded. Bulk unsorted PBMC profiling prevented conclusive comparison of naive and antigen-experienced compartments.

Library construction relied on 5' RACE. A second PCR of roughly 7 to 12 cycles was run with a J-beta primer mix and a sample-barcoded 5' primer. Each TCR beta cDNA molecule received a unique molecular identifier from a template-switch 5' adaptor carrying 12 random nucleotides. Each sample yielded at least 2.5 million CDR3-containing paired-end reads. First-strand cDNA was synthesized from all RNA with the Mint cDNA synthesis kit, primed by a TRBC-specific oligonucleotide. All cDNA was treated with uracil-DNA glycosylase and then went through a first 18-cycle PCR with the universal primers M1SS and BC2_uni_R. The authors' pipeline ran thus. For normalization, 1 million high-quality reads were randomly selected from each sample, with every read carrying a distinct molecular identifier. Reads sharing molecular identifiers were discarded rather than binned into consensus sequences. MiTCR, set to a Q25 quality threshold and the strictest error-elimination algorithm, was used for CDR3 identification, clonotype clustering and error correction. A nonparametric unseen species model with Euler transformation was used to estimate a lower bound on total TCR beta diversity. The public reads were reanalyzed by TCRdb: fastp trimming at Q25, MiXCR alignment, in-frame beta chains only. Under each unique CDR3 protein, matching rows form one entry showing the most common genes and DNA. It is TCRdb's table, rather than the study itself, that gives the V and J calls and clone size. The table for this sample lists fewer than 2,000,000 distinct CDR3 sequences; about 39% of them were counted only once. The ten largest clones add up to roughly 23% of the sample.

The chain links TRBV6-5 with TRBJ1-2, with no confidently assigned D gene. Sequencing was done on a sample of blood. This TCR derives from a human donor in good health. The DNA sequence is as follows: TGTGCCAGCAGTTACAGTCCACAGACTAGTGGTTATGGCTACACCTTC. Translated, it reads CASSYSPQTSGYGYTF.